This T cell receptor (beta chain) appears in the sequencing data of a study of cytomegalovirus exposure and HLA in healthy donors. Overall study: The 100 to 150 validation repertoires matched the roughly 700 first-cohort repertoires in platform, a later analysis reported. Study-wide points: Published work reported that the classifier diagnosed cytomegalovirus status with high specificity and sensitivity.

From germline, CDR1 is SGHRS and CDR2 YFSETQ. Trimming shortened V by 4 bases and J by 5 bases, and 21 bases separated the two germline ends. The CDR3 is made up of 16 amino acids. Note on this clone: Its antigen is not known.

Here immunoSEQ multiplex PCR was the method, and the copy in TCRdb shows in-frame clones only, minus some. The repertoire holds more than 110,000 clones, with 80% to 90% as singletons. Separation from the 666-subject first cohort characterized the 120-subject validation cohort, to which the donors belonged. The source is a woman in her twenties or thirties in good health and CMV-seronegative. The chain uses TRBV5-1 and TRBJ2-5; D gene unclear. The specimen was PBMCs. CDR3 DNA sequence: TGCGCCAGCAGCCCTTCACCACGGGTCAGTTGGGAGACCCAGTACTTC. The encoded protein is CASSPSPRVSWETQYF.